This T cell receptor (beta chain) was obtained from a study of blood T cell repertoires in COVID-19 (dated by TCRdb to 2018 to 2021). Background for the entire study: Samples from collaborators originated in the United States, Italy and Spain and spanned both the acute and convalescent phases of COVID-19. The material from the prospective study consisted of cDNA or gDNA derived from T cells, B-cell-depleted T cells, or PBMCs. Subjects who had been exposed to COVID-19, were actively infected with it, or had recovered from it provided the deeply sampled blood TCRbeta repertoires that made up the dataset. The repertoires were made available in a free public database intended to serve as a resource for research on the immune response to SARS-CoV-2. Samples came from the ongoing ImmuneRACE study (first 160 participants) plus 1,254 subjects from 6 global collaborators. The sample metadata nearly always contained a de-identified subject ID, COVID-19 status, age in years and sex. Where available, HLA class I and class II types were taken from metadata supplied by the sample provider and were not determined by assay-based typing. Findings and caveats that apply to the study as a whole: How much clinical and demographic metadata was included differed by source and by participant, and the metadata was provided uncurated.

Each collaborating institution followed its own protocols to collect whole blood in K2EDTA tubes. For TCRbeta analysis, collaborators shipped samples as frozen whole blood, isolated PBMCs, or DNA extracted from either of those sample types. Via the germline V gene (reference sequence), CDR1 is LGHDT and CDR2 YNNKEL. The V end loses 0 bases and the J end loses 1 base, and a stretch of 9 bases separates them. The CDR3, cysteine through phenylalanine, is 15 amino acids long. The read is trimmed to its CDR3 DNA, 45 bases read in frame from base 1. TCRbeta CDR3 regions were amplified from genomic DNA by means of the immunoSEQ Assay, a bias-controlled multiplex PCR. The authors processed their data as follows. The number of nucleated cells in each sample was estimated by amplification of reference gene primers within the assay. Sequence reads were collapsed and filtered to measure the absolute abundance of every unique TCRbeta CDR3 rearrangement. For each sample, productive Simpson clonality was calculated as the square root of Simpson's diversity index across productive rearrangements. TCRdb re-hosts the immuneACCESS table, in-frame sequences only. Its copies lack some clones; in the studies checked, an unresolved V gene accounts for under half of them, and the cause for the rest is not known. V and J calls and clone size come straight from that table; D and trimming were deduced from the DNA. This sample holds just under 40,000 clones; 79% were observed only once. The ten largest clones capture around 25% of the sample.

Comment on this clone: This clone's antigen is unknown. Nothing much larger sits one base from this clone, and base qualities are not available.

The TCR sequence derives from a man aged 65-85 years with acute or convalescent COVID-19. Recombination linked TRBV3-1 (or the pseudogene TRBV3-2) to TRBJ1-1, with no D gene named confidently. Input material: peripheral blood. CDR3 region: CASSQEGGGNTEAFF. Read as DNA, the sequence is TGTGCCAGCAGCCAAGAGGGTGGCGGGAACACTGAAGCTTTCTTT.